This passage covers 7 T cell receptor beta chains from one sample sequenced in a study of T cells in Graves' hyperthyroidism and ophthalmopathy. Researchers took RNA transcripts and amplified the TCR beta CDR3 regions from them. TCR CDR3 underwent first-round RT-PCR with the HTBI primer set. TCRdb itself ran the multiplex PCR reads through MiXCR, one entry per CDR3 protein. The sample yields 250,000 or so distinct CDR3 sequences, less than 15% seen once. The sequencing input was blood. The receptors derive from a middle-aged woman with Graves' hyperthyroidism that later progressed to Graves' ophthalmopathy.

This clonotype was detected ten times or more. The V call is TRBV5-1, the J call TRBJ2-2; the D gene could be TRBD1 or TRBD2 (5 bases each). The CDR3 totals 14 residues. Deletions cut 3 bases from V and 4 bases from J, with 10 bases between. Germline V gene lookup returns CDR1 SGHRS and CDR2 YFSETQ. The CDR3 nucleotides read TGCGCCAGCAGCTGGGAGACAGTCACCGGGGAGCTGTTTTTT. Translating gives CASSWETVTGELFF. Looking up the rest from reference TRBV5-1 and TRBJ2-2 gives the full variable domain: KAGVTQTPRYLIKTRGQQVTLSCSPISGHRSVSWYQQTPGQGLQFLFEYFSETQRNKGNFPGRFSGRQFSNSRSEMNVSTLELGDSALYLCASSWETVTGELFFGEGSRLTVL.

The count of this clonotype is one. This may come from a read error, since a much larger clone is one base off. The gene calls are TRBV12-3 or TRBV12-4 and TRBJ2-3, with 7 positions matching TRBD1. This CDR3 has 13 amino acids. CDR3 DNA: TGTGCCACCGAAGACAGGGTCACAGATAGGCAGTATTTT. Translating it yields CATEDRVTDRQYF.

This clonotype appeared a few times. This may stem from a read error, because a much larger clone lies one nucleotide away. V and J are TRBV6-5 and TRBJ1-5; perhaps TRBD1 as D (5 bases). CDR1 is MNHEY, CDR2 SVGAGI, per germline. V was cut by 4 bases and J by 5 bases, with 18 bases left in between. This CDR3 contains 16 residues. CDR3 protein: CASSLRTLGDDQPQHF. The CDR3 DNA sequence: TGTGCCAGCAGTTTAAGGACCCTAGGGGACGATCAGCCCCAGCATTTT.

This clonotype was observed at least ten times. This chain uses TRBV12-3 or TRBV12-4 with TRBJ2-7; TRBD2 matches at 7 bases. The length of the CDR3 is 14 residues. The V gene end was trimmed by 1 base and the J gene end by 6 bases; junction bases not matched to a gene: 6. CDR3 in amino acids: CASSLERDSSEQYF. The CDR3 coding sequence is TGTGCCAGCAGTTTAGAGCGGGACTCTTCCGAGCAGTACTTC.

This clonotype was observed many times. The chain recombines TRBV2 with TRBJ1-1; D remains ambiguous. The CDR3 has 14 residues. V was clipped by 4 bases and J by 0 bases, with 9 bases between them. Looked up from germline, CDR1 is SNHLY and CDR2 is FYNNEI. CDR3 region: CASSVGPMNTEAFF. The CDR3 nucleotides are TGTGCCAGCAGTGTAGGGCCCATGAACACTGAAGCTTTCTTT.

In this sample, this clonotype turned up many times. The chain's CDR3 is CAWINRASQTQYF. CDR3 bases: TGTGCCTGGATAAACCGGGCCTCACAGACCCAGTACTTC. J is TRBJ2-5 and V is TRBV30; D is undetermined. This CDR3 is 13 amino acids long. V lost 4 bases, J lost 6 bases, and 15 bases lay in between. Germline lookup yields CDR1 GTSNPN and CDR2 SVGIG (reference sequence).

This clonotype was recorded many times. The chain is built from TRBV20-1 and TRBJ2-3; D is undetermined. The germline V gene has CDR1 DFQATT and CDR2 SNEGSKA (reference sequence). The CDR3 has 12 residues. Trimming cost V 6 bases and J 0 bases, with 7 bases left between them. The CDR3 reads CSAPGSTDTQYF. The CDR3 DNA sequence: TGCAGTGCGCCCGGAAGCACAGATACGCAGTATTTT.